This T cell receptor (beta chain) appears in the sequencing data of a study of Graves' ophthalmopathy and Graves' hyperthyroidism. The authors amplified TCR beta CDR3 regions from RNA transcripts. The library came from an HTBI-primed first-round RT-PCR and a second-round multiplex PCR. TCRdb analysed the multiplex PCR reads with MiXCR anew, one entry per CDR3 protein. The sample holds about 1.2 million distinct CDR3 sequences, about 35% seen once. Exclusion covered patients with other autoimmune diseases or uncontrolled infections (as well as pregnancy or lactation). Orbital computed tomography, thyroid ultrasound, TRAb, serum thyroxine and clinical symptoms formed the basis of diagnosis. This clonotype was seen just once. The CDR3 contains 13 residues. Germline V gene data show CDR1 as DFQATT and CDR2 as SNEGSKA (reference sequence).

Sequencing was done on a sample of peripheral blood or thyroid tissue (not recorded which). J is TRBJ1-5 and V is TRBV20-1, with D unclear. The J call is in doubt because the DNA end fits TRBJ2-5 better. The TCR was taken from an adult man with Graves' hyperthyroidism. In DNA form, the CDR3 reads TGCAGTGCTAGGGGGTGGACCAATCAGCCCCAGTACTTC. Residues: CSARGWTNQPQYF.